The clone carrying this TCR beta chain showed up many times. Its antigen remains unidentified. One entry per CDR3 protein results from TCRdb running MiXCR on the 5' RACE reads. The sample includes about 45,000 distinct CDR3 sequences, less than 15% of them seen just once. The data belong to a study of neurological immune-mediated disorders. Study-level results: Patients with HTLV-1-associated myelopathy showed the most TCR clonal expansion. Those with multiple sclerosis showed the least, falling below healthy controls.

The CDR3 loop spans 14 amino acids. The germline V and J ends were trimmed by 0 bases and 4 bases, with 10 bases remaining between them. Germline V gives CDR1 MGHRA, CDR2 YSYEKL. Time point noted: longitudinal time-point 3. This sequence joins TRBV4-1 and TRBJ2-7; D is perhaps TRBD1 or TRBD2 (5 bases each). Sequenced material: PBMCs. This sequence originates from a man aged 30-40 years in good health. The CDR3 protein is CASSQDMGDYEQYF. CDR3 DNA: TGCGCCAGCAGCCAAGATATGGGGGATTACGAGCAGTACTTC.